This TCR beta chain was observed in a study of beta chain features in type 1 diabetes. As every portion of the isolated RNA was reverse transcribed, the sequencing read expressed TCRB transcripts. Here immunoSEQ multiplex PCR was the method, and the copy in TCRdb shows in-frame clones only, minus some. Counted here are some 350,000 clones, 13% occurring once; the ten biggest clones make up over 0.014%. On this clone: The antigen is not known. Other DNA sequences within the sample encode an identical CDR3.

General study findings and limits: In all four CD4+ subsets, TCRB CDR3 length was significantly, moderately reduced in type 1 diabetes. There was a possibility that cDNA sequencing over-represented cells with high TCR expression.

This CDR3 comprises 15 residues. Germline loops: CDR1 SGHRS, CDR2 YFSETQ. After removal of 3 bases from V and 7 bases from J, the junction contained 5 bases not matched to a gene. Material: naive CD4+ T cells from blood. The rearrangement links TRBV5-1 to TRBJ2-1, with 12 bases matching TRBD2. This TCR was sampled from a woman younger than 35 with type 1 diabetes. The CDR3 here is CASSSLAGGSNEQFF. The CDR3 DNA reads TGCGCCAGCAGCTCACTAGCGGGAGGATCGAATGAGCAGTTCTTC.